This T cell receptor beta chain was found in a study of OX40 agonist ivuxolimab in advanced cancers. In terms of the full investigation: Ivuxolimab, which targeted the costimulatory receptor OX40 (CD134), was an agonistic, fully human IgG2 monoclonal antibody. Intravenous ivuxolimab was administered to patients every 2 weeks at six dose levels: 0.01, 0.1, 0.3, 1.5, 3 and 10 mg/kg. Of the approximately 54 patients in dose escalation, some 20 had hepatocellular carcinoma, around 15 had melanoma, 9 had renal cell carcinoma and 9 had head and neck cancer. In the dose-escalation cohort, more than 80% of patients were male, and the mean age was 60 years with a range of about 20 to 80. Prior anti-PD-1, anti-PD-L1 or anti-CTLA-4 therapy was permitted, and checkpoint inhibitors had been received by around 39% of dose-escalation patients. Partial responses occurred in three dose-escalation patients: two with cutaneous melanoma and one with hepatocellular carcinoma. Peripheral TCRbeta sequencing aimed to test whether ivuxolimab altered TCR sequence diversity and caused clonal T-cell expansion. The paper covers the monotherapy dose-escalation part of the phase I ivuxolimab trial, which included N of about 50 patients.

The trial excluded patients who had a history of autoimmune disease or who were on systemic immunosuppression. Peripheral blood for TCR sequencing was collected from all dose cohorts at baseline, on cycle 4 day 1, and on cycle 7 day 1. Samples came from an open-label, multicenter, first-in-human phase I dose-escalation trial of ivuxolimab. Adults with locally advanced or metastatic head and neck squamous cell, hepatocellular, melanoma or renal cell carcinoma were enrolled in the trial. CD4+ and CD8+ T cells were sorted separately from peripheral blood before TCR sequencing. For sequencing of the TCRbeta CDR3 region, genomic DNA was extracted from the sorted cells. The immunoSEQ Assay was used for sequencing of TCRbeta CDR3 regions. This immuneACCESS table, as held by TCRdb, lists in-frame sequences with V and J called but not all clones. Of the missing ones, under half trace to an unresolved V gene in checked studies; the others have no known cause. Present in this sample are roughly 15,000 clones, around four fifths of which were seen just once. Around 25% of the sample is held by the ten biggest clonotypes.

V is reduced by 6 bases and J by 4 bases, leaving a spacing of 22 bases between them. From its cysteine to its phenylalanine, the CDR3 spans 16 amino acids. Of the read, only the CDR3 DNA is kept; its 48 bases are in frame from base 1. CDR1 is given as MGHRA and CDR2 as YSYEKL, both from the germline V gene. What the work shows at the level of the full study, not this receptor alone: On average, CD8+ T cells showed more expanded clones than CD4+ T cells after ivuxolimab. In the 0.1-3.0 mg/kg groups, partial responders had among the lowest normalized peripheral clonal expansion, particularly in CD8+ T cells. At doses of 0.1 to 3.0 mg/kg, clonal expansion of both CD4+ and CD8+ blood T cells was observed from baseline to week 6. The antigen specificity of the clonally expanded peripheral T cells was not determined. Low levels of normalized T-cell clonal expansion were also shown by some nonresponding patients.

Of note for this clone: Its antigen is unknown. No much larger clone exists at a distance of one base, and base qualities are not known.

The receptor was derived from an adult with an advanced solid tumor such as melanoma, head and neck, liver or kidney cancer. The sequence joins TRBV4-1 to TRBJ2-7; there is no confident call for the D gene. The specimen was CD4+ or CD8+ T cells sorted from blood, collected in a trial of the OX40 agonist ivuxolimab. CDR3 loop: CASSADGRKGKYEQYF. The nucleotide sequence reads as follows: TGCGCCAGCAGTGCCGACGGCCGAAAAGGAAAATACGAGCAGTACTTC.